This T cell receptor beta chain came from a study of blood T cell repertoires in COVID-19. Study as a whole: PBMCs, B-cell-depleted T cells, or T cells provided the cDNA or gDNA that made up the material.

Among Cohort 3 donors, those recovered had two negative PCRs, clearance, or symptom resolution. Per the original data handling: Counts of nucleated cells, estimated from reference gene primer amplification, were obtained. Clones were sequenced by immunoSEQ multiplex PCR, and TCRdb holds only the in-frame ones, with some missing. Clone size and V and J calls were adopted from that table, with D and trimming inferred from the DNA. The repertoire includes around 260,000 clones, 80% to 95% of them detected once, and around 1.1% sits in the top ten. Germline CDR1 LGHNA, CDR2 YSLEER. CDR3 length equals 17 residues. V was clipped by 0 bases and J by 5 bases, with 19 bases between them.

The chain has TRBV4-3 and TRBJ1-1; perhaps TRBD1 as D (6 bases). The TCR originated in a woman aged 25 to 39 who had recovered from COVID-19. Sequenced sample: PBMCs or T cells enriched from blood (not recorded which). CDR3 DNA sequence: TGCGCCAGCAGCCAAGAACCACAGGGCCTAGGTGGGACTGAAGCTTTCTTT. Protein sequence: CASSQEPQGLGGTEAFF.